This T cell receptor (beta chain) was recovered during a study of cytomegalovirus exposure and HLA in healthy donors. Method: immunoSEQ multiplex PCR; TCRdb's copy keeps in-frame clones and lacks some. The sample records roughly 98,000 clones, roughly 90% being singletons. Per germline, CDR1 MNHEY and CDR2 SMNVEV (reference sequence). This CDR3 comprises 13 residues. With 0 bases clipped from V and 6 bases from J, the junction kept 1 base outside the gene matches. This chain connects TRBV27 to TRBJ1-1; TRBD1 agrees at 7 bases. The receptor's source is a man aged 18 to 30 in good health and CMV-seropositive. Specimen: PBMCs. CDR3 region: CASSLSRGSEAFF. The CDR3, as DNA: TGTGCCAGCAGTTTATCCAGGGGGTCTGAAGCTTTCTTT.